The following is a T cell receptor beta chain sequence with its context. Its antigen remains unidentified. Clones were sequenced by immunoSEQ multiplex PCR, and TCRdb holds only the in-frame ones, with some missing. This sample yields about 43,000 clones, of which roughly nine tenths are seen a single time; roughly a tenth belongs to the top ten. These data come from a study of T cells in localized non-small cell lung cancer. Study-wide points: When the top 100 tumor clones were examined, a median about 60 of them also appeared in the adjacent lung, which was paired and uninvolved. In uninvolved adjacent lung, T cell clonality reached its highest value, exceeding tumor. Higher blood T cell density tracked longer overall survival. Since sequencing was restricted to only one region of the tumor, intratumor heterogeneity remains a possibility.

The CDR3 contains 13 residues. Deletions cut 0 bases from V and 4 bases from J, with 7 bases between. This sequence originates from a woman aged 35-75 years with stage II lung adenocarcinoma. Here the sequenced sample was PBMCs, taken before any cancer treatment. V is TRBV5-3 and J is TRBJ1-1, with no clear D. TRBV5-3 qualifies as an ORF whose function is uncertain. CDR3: CARSLGEGTEAFF. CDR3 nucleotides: TGTGCCAGAAGCTTGGGGGAGGGCACTGAAGCTTTCTTT.